This entry describes one T cell receptor (beta chain). Its target is unknown. Assay used: immunoSEQ multiplex PCR; TCRdb lists only in-frame clones, some missing. This table has 40,000 to 50,000 clones, 75% to 90% appearing once. This sample is part of a study of OX40 agonist ivuxolimab in advanced cancers. Study as a whole: Patients achieving partial responses numbered three: one hepatocellular carcinoma case and two cutaneous melanoma cases. Study observations and caveats: Low normalized T-cell clonal expansion also characterized some of the nonresponders.

The V gene lost 5 bases and the J gene lost 0 bases, with 11 bases spanning the gap. The CDR3 is made up of 15 amino acids. Germline-derived CDR1 and CDR2 are LNHDA and SQIVND (reference sequence). This TCR was sampled from an adult with an advanced solid tumor such as melanoma, head and neck, liver or kidney cancer. The sample consisted of CD4+ or CD8+ T cells sorted from blood, taken in a trial of the OX40 agonist ivuxolimab. The rearrangement joins TRBV19 to TRBJ1-5, with D perhaps matching TRBD1 (5 bases). The CDR3 region has the DNA TGTGCCAGTAGTTGGGGGGAATATAGCAATCAGCCCCAGCATTTT. Translated, it gives CASSWGEYSNQPQHF.